The sample holds one count of the clone carrying this T cell receptor (beta chain). TCRdb's table, derived via immunoSEQ multiplex PCR, lists solely in-frame clones and lacks some. The table has about 74,000 clones, just over 85% seen once. The source of the sample is a study of blood T cell repertoires in COVID-19. Study information: Both acute and convalescent COVID-19 samples were obtained from the United States, Italy and Spain. PBMCs, B-cell-depleted T cells, or T cells were the source of the cDNA or gDNA that made up the material.

Germline-derived CDR1 and CDR2 are LGHNA and YSLEER. The CDR3 spans 15 residues. The V end lost 0 bases, the J end lost 7 bases, and 15 bases lay between the germline ends. The sequenced sample was peripheral blood. This chain uses TRBV4-3 with TRBJ1-2; D is unresolved. The origin of this receptor is a woman at least 80 years old with active or convalescent COVID-19. The CDR3 reads CASSQEIAAVPGYTF. As DNA, the CDR3 is TGCGCCAGCAGCCAAGAGATAGCGGCAGTTCCTGGCTACACCTTC.